This TCR beta chain was captured in a study of cytomegalovirus exposure and HLA in healthy donors. Overall study findings and caveats: Analysis performed later showed TCR beta chains linked to HLA being more clonally expanded than equally common others. A later analysis linked a missense DCLRE1C variant to TCR beta V- and J-gene trimming. For most TCR beta V segments, an earlier analysis put the productive rate at about 87% or about 30% of the time.

A multiplex PCR was run with 60 Vbeta primers and 13 Jbeta primers. Using immunoSEQ multiplex PCR, the repertoire was profiled, and TCRdb retains in-frame clones only, with some absent. The sample includes about 160,000 clones, 70% to 85% of them seen just once. Details on this clone: Its antigen is unknown.

The clonotype was recovered from a man under 40 in good health and CMV-seropositive. The material sequenced was PBMCs.

This CDR3 is CASRFDRGLSGEQFF. As DNA, the CDR3 is TGTGCCAGCAGATTTGACAGGGGGCTGTCTGGTGAGCAGTTCTTC. The chain couples TRBV13 to TRBJ2-1; 10 bases are a match to TRBD1. After removal of 6 bases from V and 9 bases from J, the junction contained 11 bases not matched to a gene. This CDR3 contains 15 residues. Germline CDR1 is PRHDT and CDR2 is FYEKMQ (reference sequence).